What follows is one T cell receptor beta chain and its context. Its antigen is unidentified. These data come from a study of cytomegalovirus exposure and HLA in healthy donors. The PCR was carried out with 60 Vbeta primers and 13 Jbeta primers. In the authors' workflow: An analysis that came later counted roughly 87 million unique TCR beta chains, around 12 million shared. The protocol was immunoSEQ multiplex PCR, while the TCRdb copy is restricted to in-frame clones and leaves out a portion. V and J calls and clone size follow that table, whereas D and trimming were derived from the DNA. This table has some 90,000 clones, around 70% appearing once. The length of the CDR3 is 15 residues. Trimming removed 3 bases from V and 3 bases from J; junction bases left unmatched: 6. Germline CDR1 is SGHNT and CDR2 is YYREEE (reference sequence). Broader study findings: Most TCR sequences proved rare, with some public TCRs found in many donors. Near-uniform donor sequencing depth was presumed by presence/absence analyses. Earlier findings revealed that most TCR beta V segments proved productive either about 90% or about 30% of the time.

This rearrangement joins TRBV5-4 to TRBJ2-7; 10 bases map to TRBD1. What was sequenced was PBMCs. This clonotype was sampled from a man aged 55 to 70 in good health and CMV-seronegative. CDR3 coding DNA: TGTGCCAGCAGCTCCGGACAGGGGGTCGTCTACGAGCAGTACTTC. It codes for CASSSGQGVVYEQYF.